A single sample is the source of the 19 T cell receptor beta chains below, sequenced in a study of PD-L1 blockade in urothelial cancer. Clones were sequenced by immunoSEQ multiplex PCR, and TCRdb holds only the in-frame ones, with some missing. The profile shows under 100,000 clones, roughly 87% of them singletons. This specimen consisted of PBMCs, obtained around atezolizumab (anti-PD-L1) treatment. Receptor source: a man in his sixties or seventies with urothelial cancer.

The chain employs TRBV5-8 and TRBJ2-7; D is perhaps TRBD1 (6 bases). V lost 1 base to trimming and J lost 1 base, with 12 bases between them. The CDR3 spans 15 residues. The germline V gene encodes CDR1 SGHTS and CDR2 YDEGEE. The CDR3 spells CASSLPQGWSYEQYF. The CDR3 region has the DNA TGTGCCAGCAGCTTGCCCCAGGGGTGGTCCTACGAGCAGTACTTC.

The chain uses TRBV27 and TRBJ2-1, with TRBD2 identical over 10 bases. The CDR3 loop spans 18 amino acids. V lost 5 bases, J lost 1 base, and 11 bases stayed unmatched. Germline lookup yields CDR1 MNHEY and CDR2 SMNVEV (reference sequence). Written as DNA, the CDR3 is TGTGCCAGCAGTCCTCTCTTGGCTAGCGGGGGTTCCTACAATGAGCAGTTCTTC. Residues: CASSPLLASGGSYNEQFF.

The J gene is TRBJ1-2, the V gene TRBV6-1; TRBD1 aligns across 7 bases. V was pared by 4 bases and J by 4 bases, with 6 bases of the junction left unmatched. CDR1 is MNHNS and CDR2 is SASEGT in the germline V gene. The CDR3 runs 14 residues. CDR3 region: CASSAERGPYGYTF. DNA of the CDR3: TGTGCCAGCAGTGCCGAGAGGGGGCCCTATGGCTACACCTTC.

This clone was seen a few times. The genes are TRBV6-1 and TRBJ2-5; 8 positions agree with TRBD2. Germline-derived CDR1 and CDR2 are MNHNS and SASEGT. The trim removed 9 bases at V and 5 bases at J, leaving 11 bases unmatched. CDR3 length equals 14 residues. CDR3 sequence (DNA): TGTGCCAGTTATGCCGGGGGGGGACGGGAGACCCAGTACTTC. It is translated as CASYAGGGRETQYF.

The rearrangement joins TRBV15 to TRBJ2-4; D possibly corresponds to TRBD2 (7 bases). CDR3 length: 19 residues. Looked up from germline, CDR1 is LNHNV and CDR2 is YYDKDF (reference sequence). V was clipped by 0 bases and J by 0 bases, with 18 bases between them. The DNA of the CDR3 is TGTGCCACCAGCAGAGATCGGGCGGGGGCCCAGTTAGCCAAAAACATTCAGTACTTC. This codes for CATSRDRAGAQLAKNIQYF.

The genes are TRBV10-1 and TRBJ2-3; a possible D gene is TRBD2 (7 bases). The CDR3 spans 15 residues. Trimming removed 4 bases at V and 5 bases at J, with 16 bases between. The germline V gene encodes CDR1 WNHNN and CDR2 SYGVQD (reference sequence). The CDR3 nucleotides read TGCGCCAGCAGTGGGGTAGGGGGGGGGCAAGATACGCAGTATTTT. It yields the protein CASSGVGGGQDTQYF.

The rearrangement joins TRBV7-2 to TRBJ1-5, with 9 bases fitting TRBD1. With 4 bases clipped from V and 7 bases from J, the junction kept 5 bases outside the gene matches. CDR3 length: 14 residues. Germline V gene lookup returns CDR1 SGHTA and CDR2 FQGNSA. CDR3 nucleotides: TGTGCCAGCAGCTCGACAGGGGGAGGGCAGCCCCAGCATTTT. It is translated as CASSSTGGGQPQHF.

The chain joins TRBV19 to TRBJ2-3, with D uncertain. Looked up from germline, CDR1 is LNHDA and CDR2 is SQIVND (reference sequence). Trimming cost V 1 base and J 5 bases, with 7 bases left between them. The CDR3 sequence is 13 residues long. The CDR3 DNA follows: TGTGCCAGTAGTATAGTGGCGGAAGATACGCAGTATTTT. The encoded protein is CASSIVAEDTQYF.

V is TRBV7-9 and J is TRBJ1-1; D is uncertain. V was clipped by 0 bases and J by 5 bases, with 7 bases between them. Germline CDR1 and CDR2: SEHNR and FQNEAQ (reference sequence). The CDR3 has 13 amino acids. CDR3 protein: CASSLATGTEAFF. In nucleotides, the CDR3 is TGTGCCAGCAGCTTAGCGACGGGAACTGAAGCTTTCTTT.

The chain combines TRBV5-5 with TRBJ2-1, with D possibly matching TRBD1 (6 bases). Germline V gives CDR1 SGHKS, CDR2 YYEKEE (reference sequence). This CDR3 region has 14 residues. Between the trimmed V and J ends, which lost 2 bases and 3 bases, there was a span of 9 bases. In DNA form, the CDR3 reads TGTGCCAGCAGCTTTGGCAGGGGCTACAATGAGCAGTTCTTC. It codes for CASSFGRGYNEQFF.

This rearrangement joins TRBV30 to TRBJ1-4; the D is unclear. The germline gives CDR1 GTSNPN, CDR2 SVGIG (reference sequence). Trimming stripped 1 base from V and 4 bases from J, with 10 bases between. The CDR3 is made up of 14 amino acids. The CDR3 DNA reads TGTGCCTGGAGTGACTCGCGATATAATGAAAAACTGTTTTTT. Encoded protein: CAWSDSRYNEKLFF. Full variable domain (outside the CDR3, taken from reference TRBV30 and TRBJ1-4): SQTIHQWPATLVQPVGSPLSLECTVEGTSNPNLYWYRQAAGRGLQLLFYSVGIGQISSEVPQNLSASRPQDRQFILSSKKLLLSDSGFYLCAWSDSRYNEKLFFGSGTQLSVL.

Ten or more counts support this clone. The chain combines TRBV4-1 with TRBJ1-5, with D tentatively TRBD1 (6 bases). V lost 0 bases to trimming and J lost 6 bases, with 12 bases between them. The CDR3 loop spans 15 amino acids. The germline V gene encodes CDR1 MGHRA and CDR2 YSYEKL. As DNA, the CDR3 is TGCGCCAGCAGCCAAGATAGGGCAGGGGCTCAGCCCCAGCATTTT. It codes for CASSQDRAGAQPQHF.

The V gene is TRBV6-5, the J gene TRBJ2-7, with 7 bases matching TRBD1. CDR1 is MNHEY, CDR2 SVGAGI, per germline. The CDR3 runs 14 residues. J gave up 6 bases and V 9 bases, and 14 bases lay outside the gene matches. Here the CDR3 reads CARYQTGRRLEQYF. The CDR3 DNA sequence: TGTGCCAGATACCAGACAGGGCGGCGGCTCGAGCAGTACTTC.

J is TRBJ2-6 and V is TRBV7-8; 10 bases are a match to TRBD1. Germline V CDR1 and CDR2: SGHVS, FQNEAQ. The CDR3 sequence is 15 residues long. Unmatched junction bases numbered 3, after V lost 6 bases and J lost 4 bases. Here the CDR3 DNA reads TGTGCCAGCAGGGGGACAGGGGTAGGGGCCAACGTCCTGACTTTC. Translating gives CASRGTGVGANVLTF. Filled out from reference TRBV7-8 and TRBJ2-6, the complete variable domain reads GAGVSQSPRYKVAKRGQDVALRCDPISGHVSLFWYQQALGQGPEFLTYFQNEAQLDKSGLPSDRFFAERPEGSVSTLKIQRTQQEDSAVYLCASRGTGVGANVLTFGAGSRLTVL.

Of note for this clone: A much larger clone differs from this one at a single base, so this may be a read error. V usage is TRBV7-9 and J usage is TRBJ1-1; 7 positions match TRBD1. V lost 2 bases, J lost 3 bases, and 0 bases stayed unmatched. This CDR3 spans 13 amino acids. Germline V gene lookup returns CDR1 SEHNR and CDR2 FQNEAQ (reference sequence). CDR3 protein: CASSLTGDTEAFF. The CDR3, as DNA: TGTGCCAGCAGCTTAACAGGGGACACTGAAGCTTTCTTT.

This sequence joins TRBV6-1 and TRBJ2-5; D is unclear. Germline V gene lookup returns CDR1 MNHNS and CDR2 SASEGT. The V gene lost 5 bases and the J gene lost 5 bases, with 6 bases spanning the gap. This CDR3 region has 11 residues. The CDR3 region is CASSYKETQYF. The CDR3 coding sequence is TGTGCCAGCAGTTACAAGGAGACCCAGTACTTC.

The gene calls are TRBV19 and TRBJ2-3; 8 bases match TRBD2. This CDR3 region has 14 residues. Unmatched junction bases numbered 2, after V lost 3 bases and J lost 3 bases. The germline CDR1 and CDR2 sequences are LNHDA and SQIVND (reference sequence). DNA for the CDR3: TGTGCCAGTAGTATCCGGGGGGGAACAGATACGCAGTATTTT. Its translation is CASSIRGGTDTQYF.

V gene TRBV29-1 combines with J gene TRBJ2-2; tentative D call: TRBD2 (5 bases). This CDR3 comprises 13 residues. Germline-derived CDR1 and CDR2 are SQVTM and ANQGSEA. V shed 5 bases and J shed 5 bases, with 12 bases lying between them. CDR3 sequence reads: CSVTIGGTGELFF. The CDR3 DNA follows: TGCAGCGTTACGATAGGAGGAACCGGGGAGCTGTTTTTT.

The chain uses TRBV6-5 and TRBJ2-7, with D perhaps TRBD2 (6 bases). The V gene lost 4 bases and the J gene lost 3 bases, with 16 bases spanning the gap. Germline V gene data show CDR1 as MNHEY and CDR2 as SVGAGI. This CDR3 has 15 amino acids. The CDR3 protein is CASSSQEGFLYEQYF. The CDR3 bases are TGTGCCAGCAGTTCCCAGGAGGGGTTCCTCTACGAGCAGTACTTC.